Following are 32 T cell receptor beta chains from one sample sequenced in a study of cytomegalovirus exposure and HLA in healthy donors. This PCR relied on a set of 60 Vbeta primers and 13 Jbeta primers. Assay: immunoSEQ multiplex PCR; the TCRdb copy retains only in-frame clones and omits some. The sample includes almost 200,000 clones, more than 75% of them seen just once. Sample: PBMCs. The receptors come from a male donor in good health and CMV-seropositive.

This clone appeared a few times. The V gene is TRBV4-3, the J gene TRBJ1-5, with 9 bases that match TRBD1. CDR3 length: 14 amino acids. The J segment lost 7 bases and the V segment lost 3 bases, leaving 4 bases of the junction unmatched. Germline V CDR1 and CDR2: LGHNA, YSLEER. The CDR3, as DNA: TGCGCCAGCAGCCAGGGACAGGGATCCCAGCCCCAGCATTTT. Translation gives CASSQGQGSQPQHF.

The chain recombines TRBV19 with TRBJ1-4; 7 nucleotides align to TRBD1. This CDR3 region has 15 residues. V shed 5 bases, J shed 3 bases, and the junction held 6 bases outside the gene matches. CDR1 and CDR2 (germline): LNHDA, SQIVND (reference sequence). CDR3 region: CASSLSGGANEKLFF. CDR3 DNA: TGTGCCAGTAGTCTATCAGGGGGTGCTAATGAAAAACTGTTTTTT.

This clone was detected only once. The chain links TRBV7-2 to TRBJ1-5, with 8 bases fitting TRBD1. CDR1 SGHTA and CDR2 FQGNSA come from the germline V gene. This CDR3 comprises 18 residues. The ends lost 5 bases at V and 6 bases at J; junction bases unmatched: 18. The CDR3 nucleotides read TGTGCCAGCAGCCCCGGCCTTAGACAGGGGATTCAGGGTCAGCCCCAGCATTTT. Its protein product is CASSPGLRQGIQGQPQHF.

The table lists this clone with a few counts. The gene calls are TRBV9 and TRBJ1-2; a possible D gene is TRBD1 (5 bases). Per the germline V gene, CDR1 is SGDLS and CDR2 is YYNGEE. V was shortened by 4 bases and J by 6 bases, with 13 bases between the two germline ends. This CDR3 has 13 residues. The CDR3 sequence: CASSTQQANGYTF. The CDR3 nucleotides are TGTGCCAGCAGCACTCAACAGGCCAATGGCTACACCTTC. Full variable domain (remainder filled in from reference TRBV9 and TRBJ1-2): DSGVTQTPKHLITATGQRVTLRCSPRSGDLSVYWYQQSLDQGLQFLIQYYNGEERAKGNILERFSAQQFPDLHSELNLSSLELGDSALYFCASSTQQANGYTFGSGTRLTVV.

The genes are TRBV7-3 and TRBJ2-3; possible D gene TRBD2, 5 bases. Trimming took 3 bases from V and 3 from J, leaving 13 bases between them. Germline V gene lookup returns CDR1 SGHTA and CDR2 FQGTGA. The CDR3 covers 15 residues. The CDR3 loop reads CASSLDGVSTDTQYF. The CDR3 nucleotides read TGTGCCAGCAGCTTGGACGGGGTGTCAACAGATACGCAGTATTTT.

This chain joins TRBV28 and TRBJ1-4, with TRBD1 as a possible D gene (5 bases). The length of the CDR3 is 13 residues. The germline CDR1 and CDR2 sequences are MDHEN and SYDVKM. The V gene lost 3 bases and the J gene lost 7 bases, with 9 bases spanning the gap. The CDR3 protein is CASSLGGPEKLFF. The CDR3 region has the DNA TGTGCCAGCAGTTTGGGGGGTCCTGAAAAACTGTTTTTT.

The chain has TRBV7-3 and TRBJ2-2, with D possibly being TRBD2 (5 bases). Trimming shortened V by 2 bases and J by 0 bases, and 10 bases separated the two germline ends. CDR3 length: 16 amino acids. The germline V gene encodes CDR1 SGHTA and CDR2 FQGTGA. The chain's CDR3 is CASSLGLETNTGELFF. The DNA of the CDR3 is TGTGCCAGCAGCTTAGGACTTGAAACGAACACCGGGGAGCTGTTTTTT.

The chain links TRBV4-1 to TRBJ1-4; D not certain. The CDR3 spans 16 residues. CDR1 is MGHRA and CDR2 is YSYEKL in the germline V gene. V lost 0 bases to trimming and J lost 10 bases, with 18 bases between them. The CDR3 is CASSQDPSATARKLFF. The CDR3 DNA is TGCGCCAGCAGCCAAGATCCTAGCGCTACAGCCCGAAAACTGTTTTTT.

The chain couples TRBV15 to TRBJ2-5, with D possibly being TRBD2 (5 bases). Germline V gene sequence: CDR1 LNHNV, CDR2 YYDKDF (reference sequence). Trimming shortened V by 8 bases and J by 3 bases, and 16 bases separated the two germline ends. There are 14 residues in the CDR3. Here the CDR3 DNA reads TGTGCCACCCTCCCTCCAGGACTTAAAGAGACCCAGTACTTC. The encoded protein is CATLPPGLKETQYF.

To note about this clone: At one of its ends the junction is not consistent with the germline gene, which may arise from a read error. The V and J genes are TRBV7-9 and TRBJ2-7; perhaps TRBD1 as D (5 bases). Germline CDR1 is SEHNR and CDR2 is FQNEAQ (reference sequence). The CDR3 totals 11 residues. Written as DNA, the CDR3 is TGTGCCAGCAGCTTCAGGGTTGAGCAGCACTTC. Protein: CASSFRVEQHF.

The chain recombines TRBV5-5 with TRBJ2-6, with D unclear. Germline V gives CDR1 SGHKS, CDR2 YYEKEE (reference sequence). The CDR3 loop spans 13 amino acids. V lost 4 bases and J 2 bases, leaving 4 bases between the germline ends. CDR3 DNA: TGTGCCAGCAGCGTTACTGGGGCCAACGTCCTGACTTTC. It specifies CASSVTGANVLTF.

In DNA form, the CDR3 reads TGTGCCATCAGAACGATACTAGCGGGGGAGGCAGATACGCAGTATTTT. Translation gives CAIRTILAGEADTQYF. The chain is built from TRBV10-3 and TRBJ2-3; 11 positions match TRBD2. Germline values: CDR1 ENHRY, CDR2 SYGVKD. Trimming removed 6 bases from V and 4 bases from J; junction bases left unmatched: 9. The CDR3 is made up of 16 amino acids.

The V call is TRBV9, the J call TRBJ2-3; D is possibly TRBD1 (6 bases). Germline values: CDR1 SGDLS, CDR2 YYNGEE. The CDR3 runs to 14 residues. The V gene lost 6 bases and the J gene lost 1 base, with 12 bases spanning the gap. The CDR3 nucleotides read TGTGCCAGCAATAACAGGGTCCGCACAGATACGCAGTATTTT. This translates into CASNNRVRTDTQYF.

The chain uses TRBV2 and TRBJ1-2, with D possibly being TRBD1 (5 bases). Germline assignment: CDR1 SNHLY and CDR2 FYNNEI. V was pared by 3 bases and J by 4 bases, with 9 bases between. The CDR3 contains 13 residues. CDR3 in amino acids: CASSDRQSYGYTF. The CDR3 coding sequence is TGTGCCAGCAGTGACCGACAGAGCTATGGCTACACCTTC. The entire variable domain, with the rest obtained from reference TRBV2 and TRBJ1-2, is as follows: EPEVTQTPSHQVTQMGQEVILRCVPISNHLYFYWYRQILGQKVEFLVSFYNNEISEKSEIFDDQFSVERPDGSNFTLKIRSTKLEDSAMYFCASSDRQSYGYTFGSGTRLTVV.

The gene calls are TRBV5-6 and TRBJ1-2, with 7 bases matching TRBD1. The CDR3 extends over 13 amino acids. Germline loops: CDR1 SGHDT, CDR2 YYEEEE. V was pared by 4 bases and J by 6 bases, with 6 bases of the junction left unmatched. CDR3 amino acids: CASSHTGADGYTF. CDR3 in DNA: TGTGCCAGCAGCCACACAGGGGCGGATGGCTACACCTTC.

CDR3 sequence reads: CASSKTRTSAYEQYF. As DNA, the CDR3 is TGTGCCAGCAGCAAAACCCGGACTAGCGCGTACGAGCAGTACTTC. The genes are TRBV7-9 and TRBJ2-7; 9 nucleotides match TRBD2. The J segment lost 4 bases and the V segment lost 5 bases, leaving 9 bases of the junction unmatched. The CDR3 totals 15 residues. Per the germline V gene, CDR1 is SEHNR and CDR2 is FQNEAQ (reference sequence).

The chain recombines TRBV7-2 with TRBJ2-5, with a possible D match to TRBD1 (5 bases). This CDR3 region has 14 residues. The V end lost 5 bases, the J end lost 5 bases, and 15 bases lay between the germline ends. The germline V gene has CDR1 SGHTA and CDR2 FQGNSA. CDR3 nucleotides: TGTGCCAGCAGCCCGTCAGGGTTTGGGGAGACCCAGTACTTC. Translated, it gives CASSPSGFGETQYF.

This clone was picked up one time. The rearrangement joins TRBV9 to TRBJ1-1; tentatively, D is TRBD1 (6 bases). The CDR3 is 14 residues long. V lost 2 bases and J 6 bases, leaving 14 bases between the germline ends. Germline values: CDR1 SGDLS, CDR2 YYNGEE. The CDR3 here is CASSVGGLRAEAFF. The CDR3 DNA follows: TGTGCCAGCAGCGTGGGGGGGCTGAGGGCTGAAGCTTTCTTT.

The chain links TRBV7-2 to TRBJ2-1; 8 bases are a match to TRBD2. V dropped 2 bases and J dropped 8; count of bases not matched to a gene: 8. Germline CDR1 reads SGHTA; CDR2 reads FQGNSA. CDR3 size: 15 residues. CDR3 residues: CASSLPLADLDEQFF. In nucleotides, the CDR3 is TGTGCCAGCAGCTTACCACTAGCGGACCTCGATGAGCAGTTCTTC.

The chain joins TRBV19 to TRBJ2-2; TRBD1 aligns across 11 bases. Germline CDR1 is LNHDA and CDR2 is SQIVND (reference sequence). The CDR3 consists of 17 residues. Germline trimming cut 4 bases from V and 4 bases from J; bases unmatched to any gene: 8. CDR3 region: CASSTRTGGLSTGELFF. In DNA, the CDR3 is TGTGCCAGTAGTACTAGGACAGGGGGCTTAAGCACCGGGGAGCTGTTTTTT.

This clone came up a few times. The V and J genes are TRBV12-5 and TRBJ1-1; possible D gene TRBD1, 6 bases. The CDR3 consists of 16 residues. Germline V CDR1 and CDR2: LGHNT, FRNRAP. V gave up 2 bases and J gave up 2 bases, with 15 bases separating them. CDR3 DNA: TGTGCTAGTGGTTTGAGTTGGGGGCCCGGAAACACTGAAGCTTTCTTT. This sequence encodes CASGLSWGPGNTEAFF. Together with reference TRBV12-5 and TRBJ1-1, the CDR3 gives the full variable domain: DARVTQTPRHKVTEMGQEVTMRCQPILGHNTVFWYRQTMMQGLELLAYFRNRAPLDDSGMPKDRFSAEMPDATLATLKIQPSEPRDSAVYFCASGLSWGPGNTEAFFGQGTRLTVV.

The chain combines TRBV7-3 with TRBJ2-3; 8 bases match TRBD2. The CDR3 runs 15 residues. The J segment lost 3 bases and the V segment lost 4 bases, leaving 6 bases of the junction unmatched. Germline CDR1 and CDR2: SGHTA and FQGTGA. The CDR3 protein is CASSSPGLGTDTQYF. Written as DNA, the CDR3 is TGTGCCAGCAGCTCGCCGGGACTAGGGACAGATACGCAGTATTTT. Full variable domain (rest looked up from reference TRBV7-3 and TRBJ2-3): GAGVSQTPSNKVTEKGKYVELRCDPISGHTALYWYRQSLGQGPEFLIYFQGTGAADDSGLPNDRFFAVRPEGSVSTLKIQRTERGDSAVYLCASSSPGLGTDTQYFGPGTRLTVL.

About this clone: Mismatch with germline at one junction end may stem from a read error. The chain has TRBV7-7 and TRBJ2-5; D possibly corresponds to TRBD2 (5 bases). CDR1 is SSHAT, CDR2 FNYEAQ, per germline (reference sequence). The CDR3 contains 14 residues. The CDR3 region is CASSLAFFQETQYF. In DNA, the CDR3 is TGTGCTAGCAGCTTAGCGTTCTTCCAAGAGACCCAGTACTTC.

J is TRBJ2-7 and V is TRBV7-2, with 12 nucleotides matching TRBD2. Germline CDR1 SGHTA, CDR2 FQGNSA. Trimming removed 4 bases from V and 2 bases from J; junction bases left unmatched: 6. The CDR3 runs to 16 residues. CDR3 loop: CASSSRLAGDPYEQYF. CDR3 nucleotides: TGTGCCAGCAGCTCCAGACTAGCGGGGGACCCCTACGAGCAGTACTTC.

V gene TRBV9 combines with J gene TRBJ2-1; the D gene is possibly TRBD1 (6 bases). The CDR3 runs 15 residues. Germline CDR1 and CDR2: SGDLS and YYNGEE. Trimming removed 2 bases from V and 2 bases from J, with 11 bases in between. The CDR3 spells CASSVQGSAYNEQFF. In DNA, the CDR3 is TGTGCCAGCAGCGTTCAGGGGTCTGCCTACAATGAGCAGTTCTTC. Full variable domain (rest looked up from reference TRBV9 and TRBJ2-1): DSGVTQTPKHLITATGQRVTLRCSPRSGDLSVYWYQQSLDQGLQFLIQYYNGEERAKGNILERFSAQQFPDLHSELNLSSLELGDSALYFCASSVQGSAYNEQFFGPGTRLTVL.

This clone was detected a few times. This rearrangement joins TRBV5-1 to TRBJ1-6, with a weak D call TRBD1 (5 bases). This CDR3 spans 13 amino acids. V shed 7 bases and J shed 7 bases, with 12 bases lying between them. Germline-derived CDR1 and CDR2 are SGHRS and YFSETQ. CDR3 coding DNA: TGCGCCAGCTCCAGGGACTCAAATTCACCCCTCCACTTT. It codes for CASSRDSNSPLHF.

The J gene is TRBJ2-5, the V gene TRBV11-3, with a weak D call TRBD2 (5 bases). The end of the DNA fits TRBJ2-7 better, so the J call may be wrong. The CDR3 consists of 14 residues. Germline loops: CDR1 SGHNT, CDR2 YENEEA. The CDR3 loop is CASSPFSGSYEQYF. The DNA for the CDR3 is TGTGCCAGCAGCCCATTTTCGGGGTCCTACGAGCAGTACTTC.

V usage is TRBV6-5 and J usage is TRBJ2-1; 10 positions agree with TRBD1. This CDR3 is 15 amino acids long. The V segment lost 2 bases and the J segment 8 bases; nucleotides outside the gene matches: 6. Germline V lookup: CDR1 MNHEY, CDR2 SVGAGI. For the CDR3, the DNA is TGTGCCAGCAGTTACCCGACAGGGGGCGAAGATGAGCAGTTCTTC. This encodes CASSYPTGGEDEQFF.

This clone was recorded a few times. The V call is TRBV28, the J call TRBJ2-7; D perhaps matches TRBD2 (5 bases). Trimming shortened V by 1 base and J by 6 bases, and 10 bases separated the two germline ends. Germline CDR1 and CDR2: MDHEN and SYDVKM. CDR3 length: 13 amino acids. CDR3 region: CASSLLEALEQYF. CDR3 nucleotides: TGTGCCAGCAGTTTATTGGAGGCTCTCGAGCAGTACTTC.

The chain carries TRBV5-6 and TRBJ1-6; no firm D call. The CDR3 has 13 amino acids. V was shortened by 4 bases and J by 10 bases, with 12 bases between the two germline ends. The germline CDR1 and CDR2 sequences are SGHDT and YYEEEE. The CDR3 region is CASSQRRGSPLHF. CDR3 coding DNA: TGTGCCAGCAGCCAGCGAAGAGGGTCACCCCTCCACTTT.

J is TRBJ2-2 and V is TRBV18, with D possibly TRBD1 on 5 matching bases. V lost 3 bases and J 6 bases, leaving 8 bases between the germline ends. CDR1 and CDR2 (germline): KGHSH, LQKENI. The CDR3 is made up of 13 amino acids. The CDR3 protein is CASSPQGAGELFF. The CDR3 nucleotides are TGTGCCAGCTCACCTCAGGGTGCCGGGGAGCTGTTTTTT.

V and J are TRBV7-3 and TRBJ2-2; the match to TRBD1 covers 9 bases. CDR1 and CDR2 from the germline V gene are SGHTA and FQGTGA. The CDR3 is made up of 15 amino acids. The V and J ends lost 1 base and 5 bases, in that order; junction bases with no gene match: 2. CDR3 residues: CASSLRGQGTGELFF. CDR3 bases: TGTGCCAGCAGCTTAAGGGGACAGGGAACCGGGGAGCTGTTTTTT.